This T cell receptor (beta chain) came from a study of Ad26.COV2.S vaccination and SARS-CoV-2 variants. The wider study: Ad26.COV2.S shots went into the muscle once or twice, 56 days apart. Findings and limits, study-wide: Comparable non-spike TCR breadth was observed in vaccine and placebo recipients.

On this clone itself: Its target is unknown.

Regarding treatment: around 19 received Ad26.COV2.S at low or high dose, single or two shots; 5 received placebo; per-sample allocation not given. Sampling was performed 63 days after the first vaccine or placebo injection. This person who donated was an adult of 18-55 years in Boston. CDR1 is SGHAT, CDR2 FQDESV, per germline (reference sequence). With 4 bases removed from V and 6 bases from J, the gap between germline ends came to 7 bases. The CDR3 has 11 amino acids. The data were produced by immunoSEQ multiplex PCR, yet TCRdb's version contains in-frame clones alone and is incomplete. The sample consists of about 400,000 clones, 83% of them appearing once.

This sequence was found in a person between 18 and 65 years old who received the Ad26.COV2.S COVID-19 vaccine or a placebo. Sequenced material: peripheral blood, taken in a trial of Ad26.COV2.S vaccine versus placebo. This sequence joins TRBV11-1 and TRBJ2-7; no reliable D call. The CDR3 spells CASSWGGEQYF. The CDR3 DNA reads TGTGCCAGCAGCTGGGGTGGCGAGCAGTACTTC.